The 9 T cell receptor beta chains presented below share a single source sample, sequenced in a study of T cells in tumors after PD-1 blockade. Only in-frame clones appear in the TCRdb table, and some are missing; sequencing was by immunoSEQ multiplex PCR. The sample has 30,000 to 40,000 clones, about three quarters seen once. The sample consisted of PBMCs, taken before anti-PD-1 treatment. Receptors were obtained from a human donor with basal cell carcinoma.

The chain links TRBV24-1 to TRBJ2-7; TRBD2 agrees at 8 bases. The junction had 8 bases not matched to a gene; V was cut back by 7 bases and J by 1 base. From germline, CDR1 is KGHDR and CDR2 SFDVKD. This CDR3 has 15 amino acids. This chain's CDR3 is CATSRGGARSYEQYF. The CDR3 nucleotides are TGTGCCACCAGCCGGGGGGGGGCCCGATCCTACGAGCAGTACTTC.

This clone was seen a few times. The rearrangement uses TRBV5-1 and TRBJ1-6; D is possibly TRBD1 (5 bases). The germline V gene has CDR1 SGHRS and CDR2 YFSETQ. Trimming left V 0 bases short and J 8 bases short, with 12 bases between. The CDR3 consists of 15 residues. In DNA, the CDR3 is TGCGCCAGCAGCTTGGCTACCAGGGAGGATTCACCCCTCCACTTT. As protein: CASSLATREDSPLHF.

The CDR3 loop reads CASSPGRARLTDTQYF. The DNA of the CDR3 is TGTGCCAGCAGCCCCGGGCGGGCCCGGCTCACAGATACGCAGTATTTT. This chain connects TRBV7-2 to TRBJ2-3, with a tentative D call TRBD2 (5 bases). With 5 bases removed from V and 2 bases from J, the gap between germline ends came to 17 bases. The germline V gene encodes CDR1 SGHTA and CDR2 FQGNSA. This CDR3 is 16 amino acids long.

This chain connects TRBV7-2 to TRBJ1-4; TRBD1 aligns across 7 bases. This CDR3 comprises 14 residues. CDR1 is SGHTA and CDR2 is FQGNSA in the germline V gene. J gave up 10 bases and V 5 bases, and 10 bases lay outside the gene matches. The CDR3 DNA sequence: TGTGCCAGCAGCCATGGACAGGATTCGAGAAAACTGTTTTTT. Amino acids: CASSHGQDSRKLFF.

The chain couples TRBV2 to TRBJ2-3; no reliable D call. The CDR3 loop spans 14 amino acids. Germline V CDR1 and CDR2: SNHLY, FYNNEI. The V gene lost 1 base and the J gene lost 5 bases, with 10 bases spanning the gap. CDR3 DNA: TGTGCCAGCAGTGAAGGGCAGGCTATAGATACGCAGTATTTT. Translated, it gives CASSEGQAIDTQYF.

The chain has TRBV7-2 and TRBJ1-2; D perhaps matches TRBD1 (6 bases). Germline CDR1 SGHTA, CDR2 FQGNSA. This CDR3 has 14 amino acids. V lost 1 base, J lost 8 bases, and 14 bases lay in between. Here the CDR3 reads CASSLDQGKEGYTF. CDR3 bases: TGTGCCAGCAGCTTAGACCAGGGGAAAGAGGGCTACACCTTC.

The rearrangement uses TRBV28 and TRBJ1-4; D is unresolved. The CDR3 consists of 12 residues. V was pared by 4 bases and J by 8 bases, with 8 bases between. Per germline, CDR1 MDHEN and CDR2 SYDVKM. CDR3 protein: CASSSLEEKLFF. The CDR3 DNA reads as TGTGCCAGCAGTTCCCTTGAGGAAAAACTGTTTTTT.

The rearrangement uses TRBV9 and TRBJ2-1; no clear D. This CDR3 has 12 residues. Germline CDR1 is SGDLS and CDR2 is YYNGEE. Trimming took off 2 bases at V and 9 bases at J, with 9 bases between the two ends. CDR3: CASSVWGGEQFF. The DNA for the CDR3 is TGTGCCAGCAGCGTGTGGGGTGGTGAGCAGTTCTTC.

V is TRBV24-1 and J is TRBJ2-1, with TRBD2 matching 15 bases. J was trimmed by 9 bases and V by 3 bases; bases with no gene match: 5. Germline CDR1 is KGHDR and CDR2 is SFDVKD. CDR3 length equals 16 residues. CDR3 DNA: TGTGCCACCAGTGATCCCGGGACTAGCGGGAGGATTGAGCAGTTCTTC. Amino acid sequence: CATSDPGTSGRIEQFF.